One sample yielded the 27 T cell receptor beta chains listed below, sequenced in a study of T cell repertoires in cytomegalovirus infection. TCRdb analysed the reads with MiXCR anew, one entry per CDR3 protein. The table records fewer than 550,000 distinct CDR3 sequences, approximately 15% of them present only once. Sequenced: CD8+ T cells from PBMCs. The receptors derive from a human donor in good health (CMV status not recorded). Some clones in this sample may be carry-over from other donors' samples.

This clonotype has just a few counts. This rearrangement joins TRBV9 to TRBJ2-2; TRBD1 might be the D (6 bases). V gave up 0 bases and J gave up 1 base, with 25 bases separating them. The CDR3 has 21 residues. Germline lookup yields CDR1 SGDLS and CDR2 YYNGEE. The DNA of the CDR3 is TGTGCCAGCAGCGTAGCGCACCGTGTGGGTGCGGGCAGGGGGAACACCGGGGAGCTGTTTTTT. Amino acids: CASSVAHRVGAGRGNTGELFF.

This clonotype appeared many times. This chain links TRBV27 with TRBJ2-3; 9 nucleotides align to TRBD1. Per the germline V gene, CDR1 is MNHEY and CDR2 is SMNVEV (reference sequence). Germline trimming cut 5 bases from V and 1 base from J; bases unmatched to any gene: 4. The CDR3 is 15 amino acids. The CDR3 spells CASSPWTGGTDTQYF. The CDR3 DNA reads as TGTGCCAGCAGTCCCTGGACAGGGGGCACAGATACGCAGTATTTT.

This clonotype came up many times. The chain couples TRBV7-9 to TRBJ1-1, with D uncertain. Germline V gives CDR1 SEHNR, CDR2 FQNEAQ (reference sequence). Trimming shortened V by 4 bases and J by 0 bases, and 12 bases separated the two germline ends. This CDR3 comprises 15 residues. CDR3 loop: CASSSLAGLNTEAFF. The CDR3 DNA follows: TGTGCCAGCAGCTCCCTTGCGGGATTGAACACTGAAGCTTTCTTT.

V gene TRBV2 combines with J gene TRBJ2-3; 10 bases agree with TRBD2. Germline-derived CDR1 and CDR2 are SNHLY and FYNNEI. V lost 4 bases to trimming and J lost 4 bases; unmatched junction nucleotides: 5. This CDR3 is built from 15 residues. CDR3 in amino acids: CASSALAGVSDTQYF. The DNA of the CDR3 is TGTGCCAGCAGTGCTCTAGCGGGAGTTTCAGATACGCAGTATTTT.

This clonotype was seen more than once but under ten times. This sequence joins TRBV9 and TRBJ1-1; D gene unclear. Germline assignment: CDR1 SGDLS and CDR2 YYNGEE. This CDR3 has 16 residues. V was shortened by 0 bases and J by 1 base, with 13 bases between the two germline ends. The CDR3 DNA is TGTGCCAGCAGCGTAGCGGGCCCAGGTGGGAACACTGAAGCTTTCTTT. This translates into CASSVAGPGGNTEAFF. Filled out from reference TRBV9 and TRBJ1-1, the complete variable domain reads DSGVTQTPKHLITATGQRVTLRCSPRSGDLSVYWYQQSLDQGLQFLIQYYNGEERAKGNILERFSAQQFPDLHSELNLSSLELGDSALYFCASSVAGPGGNTEAFFGQGTRLTVV.

This clonotype was seen repeatedly, ten times or more. V usage is TRBV9 and J usage is TRBJ2-1; D is possibly TRBD1 or TRBD2 (6 bases each). This CDR3 spans 16 amino acids. The germline V gene encodes CDR1 SGDLS and CDR2 YYNGEE. Trimming stripped 4 bases from V and 2 bases from J, with 16 bases between. The CDR3 DNA is TGTGCCAGCAGCATACGGGCCGGGGGCACCTACAATGAGCAGTTCTTC. Translating gives CASSIRAGGTYNEQFF. Drawing the rest from reference TRBV9 and TRBJ2-1, the complete variable domain is DSGVTQTPKHLITATGQRVTLRCSPRSGDLSVYWYQQSLDQGLQFLIQYYNGEERAKGNILERFSAQQFPDLHSELNLSSLELGDSALYFCASSIRAGGTYNEQFFGPGTRLTVL.

This clonotype was counted between two and nine times. The V gene is TRBV27, the J gene TRBJ2-5; TRBD2 might be the D (5 bases). Germline V gives CDR1 MNHEY, CDR2 SMNVEV (reference sequence). Deletions cut 1 base from V and 4 bases from J, with 13 bases between. The CDR3 is made up of 15 amino acids. CDR3 in DNA: TGTGCCAGCAGTTTATACGGGATTCGGCCAGAGACCCAGTACTTC. Translated, it gives CASSLYGIRPETQYF.

This clonotype was found a few times. The chain recombines TRBV5-5 with TRBJ1-2; 9 bases are a match to TRBD1. CDR1 SGHKS and CDR2 YYEKEE come from the germline V gene (reference sequence). Germline trimming cut 6 bases from V and 7 bases from J; bases unmatched to any gene: 7. The CDR3 loop spans 13 amino acids. The CDR3: CASTKQGAFGYTF. In nucleotides, the CDR3 is TGTGCCAGCACCAAACAGGGGGCGTTTGGCTACACCTTC. The full variable domain, completed using reference TRBV5-5 and TRBJ1-2, is DAGVTQSPTHLIKTRGQQVTLRCSPISGHKSVSWYQQVLGQGPQFIFQYYEKEERGRGNFPDRFSARQFPNYSSELNVNALLLGDSALYLCASTKQGAFGYTFGSGTRLTVV.

This clonotype has a handful of counts. The V and J genes are TRBV6-1 and TRBJ1-2; D remains unclear. V was clipped by 8 bases and J by 4 bases, with 14 bases between them. CDR1 and CDR2 from the germline V gene are MNHNS and SASEGT. The CDR3 is made up of 13 amino acids. CDR3: CASFVASRYGYTF. CDR3 nucleotide sequence: TGTGCCAGCTTCGTGGCCAGCCGCTATGGCTACACCTTC.

CDR3 DNA sequence: TGCAGCGTTGAGGGGCAGGGTAATCCCTACGAGCAGTACTTC. It translates to CSVEGQGNPYEQYF. The chain is built from TRBV29-1 and TRBJ2-7; possibly TRBD1 for D (5 bases). This CDR3 spans 14 amino acids. Germline assignment: CDR1 SQVTM and CDR2 ANQGSEA. Trimming removed 3 bases at V and 2 bases at J, with 14 bases between.

This clonotype was detected only a few times. The J gene is TRBJ2-7, the V gene TRBV5-6; D is ambiguous. V was cut by 0 bases and J by 3 bases, with 13 bases left in between. This CDR3 contains 15 residues. Germline CDR1 SGHDT, CDR2 YYEEEE. This CDR3 is CASSLAPRVSYEQYF. As DNA, the CDR3 is TGTGCCAGCAGCTTGGCCCCACGCGTAAGCTACGAGCAGTACTTC.

The chain has TRBV19 and TRBJ1-1; TRBD1 might be the D (6 bases). The CDR3 is made up of 15 amino acids. The germline CDR1 and CDR2 sequences are LNHDA and SQIVND (reference sequence). The V and J ends lost 6 bases and 3 bases respectively, with 17 bases between them. CDR3 in DNA: TGTGCCAGTAGAGGCCGGGGGCTGAAGGACACTGAAGCTTTCTTT. Residues: CASRGRGLKDTEAFF.

This clonotype was recorded many times. The chain couples TRBV29-1 to TRBJ2-3; D remains unclear. Trimming shortened V by 6 bases and J by 2 bases, and 3 bases separated the two germline ends. The germline CDR1 and CDR2 sequences are SQVTM and ANQGSEA. The CDR3 contains 10 residues. CDR3 bases: TGCAGCGTACCCACAGATACGCAGTATTTT. Residues: CSVPTDTQYF.

Turning to this clonotype: Being one base from a much bigger clone, this may be a read error. Since the CDR3 does not end with the conserved phenylalanine or tryptophan, this likely comes from a read error. The chain has TRBV11-2 and TRBJ2-7; 7 nucleotides line up with TRBD1. V lost 4 bases to trimming and J lost 3 bases; unmatched junction nucleotides: 9. Germline-derived CDR1 and CDR2 are SGHAT and FQNNGV. The CDR3 runs to 15 residues. The CDR3 loop reads CASSSWTGDIYEQYL. CDR3 DNA: TGTGCCAGCAGCTCTTGGACAGGAGATATCTACGAGCAGTACTTA.

This clonotype was observed at least ten times. The chain combines TRBV4-1 with TRBJ2-3; 10 bases are a match to TRBD2. Germline V CDR1 and CDR2: MGHRA, YSYEKL. V gave up 4 bases and J gave up 4 bases; unmatched junction bases: 11. The CDR3 spans 17 residues. The CDR3 sequence: CASSLPKSGRASDTQYF. The CDR3 nucleotides read TGCGCCAGCAGCCTCCCAAAGAGCGGGAGGGCCTCAGATACGCAGTATTTT.

This clonotype came up a few times. This chain uses TRBV15 with TRBJ2-1; 9 bases line up with TRBD2. This CDR3 has 19 amino acids. V was clipped by 2 bases and J by 3 bases; unmatched bases: 14. The germline CDR1 and CDR2 sequences are LNHNV and YYDKDF (reference sequence). CDR3 residues: CATSRMLPKRGDLYNEQFF. As DNA, the CDR3 is TGTGCCACCAGCAGAATGCTCCCTAAGCGGGGGGATCTCTACAATGAGCAGTTCTTC.

This clonotype was recorded many times. The chain is built from TRBV11-3 and TRBJ2-5; 8 nucleotides align to TRBD2. The CDR3 is 16 residues long. V was clipped by 1 base and J by 2 bases; unmatched bases: 6. Germline CDR1 is SGHNT and CDR2 is YENEEA. CDR3 DNA: TGTGCCAGCAGCTTAGTGCGAGCGGGAGAGCAAGAGACCCAGTACTTC. Its protein is CASSLVRAGEQETQYF.

This clonotype occurred many times. The rearrangement links TRBV7-8 to TRBJ1-5, with 11 bases identical to TRBD1. CDR3 length: 17 amino acids. The V gene's germline CDR1 is SGHVS and CDR2 FQNEAQ. The J segment lost 2 bases and the V segment lost 1 base, leaving 4 bases of the junction unmatched. The CDR3 coding sequence is TGTGCCAGCAGCTTAGACCGGGACAGGGGGGGCAATCAGCCCCAGCATTTT. Translation gives CASSLDRDRGGNQPQHF.

In its sample, this clonotype was seen many times. The chain uses TRBV27 and TRBJ1-6, with D possibly matching TRBD1 (5 bases). V shed 9 bases and J shed 4 bases, with 13 bases lying between them. CDR1 and CDR2 from the germline V gene are MNHEY and SMNVEV (reference sequence). The CDR3 is made up of 14 amino acids. Here the CDR3 DNA reads TGTGCCAGTTCCACAGGAGAATATAATTCACCCCTCCACTTT. It codes for CASSTGEYNSPLHF.

For this clonotype: A much larger clone lies one base from this, so it may be a read error. CDR3 protein: CASSASTGRIHNVQFF. DNA for the CDR3: TGTGCCAGCAGCGCCTCTACAGGGAGGATCCACAATGTGCAGTTCTTC. The chain combines TRBV7-6 with TRBJ2-1, with D perhaps given as TRBD1 or TRBD2 (6 bases each). In germline, CDR1 is SGHVS, CDR2 FNYEAQ. CDR3 length: 16 residues.

The chain is built from TRBV11-2 and TRBJ1-1; unclear D gene. Per germline, CDR1 SGHAT and CDR2 FQNNGV. This CDR3 has 14 amino acids. Trimming pared 8 bases from V and 0 bases from J, leaving 13 bases between. The CDR3 DNA reads TGTGCCAGCGGCGGGGTCCGGATGAACACTGAAGCTTTCTTT. Its protein is CASGGVRMNTEAFF.

This clonotype was found many times. The chain carries TRBV6-1 and TRBJ2-1; D might be TRBD1 or TRBD2, each matching 5 bases. The V gene's germline CDR1 is MNHNS and CDR2 SASEGT. The CDR3 covers 17 residues. Trimming stripped 0 bases from V and 0 bases from J, with 12 bases between. This chain's CDR3 is CASSEARGYSSYNEQFF. The CDR3 DNA follows: TGTGCCAGCAGTGAAGCGAGGGGATACAGCTCCTACAATGAGCAGTTCTTC.

This clonotype was recorded at least ten times. This sequence joins TRBV10-3 and TRBJ2-5, with 8 positions matching TRBD2. J gave up 2 bases and V 11 bases, and 13 bases lay outside the gene matches. Germline CDR1 and CDR2: ENHRY and SYGVKD. The CDR3 has 15 amino acids. CDR3 residues: CASGASGSRQETQYF. In DNA form, the CDR3 reads TGTGCCTCCGGAGCAAGCGGGAGCAGACAAGAGACCCAGTACTTC.

In its sample, this clonotype was seen many times. The chain couples TRBV28 to TRBJ2-3; 7 bases match TRBD1. Per germline, CDR1 MDHEN and CDR2 SYDVKM. CDR3 length: 14 residues. After removal of 1 base from V and 4 bases from J, the junction contained 2 bases not matched to a gene. This chain's CDR3 is CASSLLTGSDTQYF. DNA of the CDR3: TGTGCCAGCAGTTTATTGACAGGGTCAGATACGCAGTATTTT.

This clonotype was counted at least ten times. The chain couples TRBV27 to TRBJ2-2; possibly TRBD1 or TRBD2 for D (5 bases each). Germline V lookup: CDR1 MNHEY, CDR2 SMNVEV (reference sequence). This CDR3 spans 14 amino acids. The V end lost 1 base, the J end lost 7 bases, and 10 bases lay between the germline ends. CDR3 nucleotides: TGTGCCAGCAGTTTATGGGGGTCCAACGGGGAGCTGTTTTTT. Translated: CASSLWGSNGELFF.

This clonotype was detected ten times or more. The chain couples TRBV12-3 or TRBV12-4 to TRBJ1-2, with D possibly TRBD1 on 6 matching bases. With 5 bases removed from V and 4 bases from J, the gap between germline ends came to 11 bases. This CDR3 spans 13 amino acids. CDR3 bases: TGTGCCAGCAGTGACAGGATTTTCTATGGCTACACCTTC. This translates into CASSDRIFYGYTF.

V usage is TRBV6-5 and J usage is TRBJ2-1; D not resolved. Trimming shortened V by 0 bases and J by 2 bases, and 5 bases separated the two germline ends. The CDR3 sequence is 14 residues long. Germline V gene lookup returns CDR1 MNHEY and CDR2 SVGAGI. The CDR3 loop reads CASSYSPTYNEQFF. In DNA, the CDR3 is TGTGCCAGCAGTTACTCCCCTACCTACAATGAGCAGTTCTTC.